This T cell receptor (beta chain) was captured in a study of OX40 agonist ivuxolimab in advanced cancers. The overall study: Those treated in dose escalation had hepatocellular carcinoma, melanoma, renal cell cancer or head and neck cancer. Having had anti-PD-1, anti-PD-L1 or anti-CTLA-4 therapy before was allowed, and more than 35% had some.

CDR1 and CDR2 from the germline V gene are LNHNV and YYDKDF (reference sequence). The length of the CDR3 is 13 residues. Deletions cut 3 bases from V and 6 bases from J, with 8 bases between. This table comes from immunoSEQ multiplex PCR, and its TCRdb copy is limited to in-frame clones, with some not included. Of some 80,000 clones in the sample, 70% to 90% are singletons; the top ten hold about 25%. The sample here was CD4+ or CD8+ T cells sorted from blood, taken in a trial of the OX40 agonist ivuxolimab. The origin of this receptor is an adult with an advanced solid tumor such as melanoma, head and neck, liver or kidney cancer. The V gene is TRBV15, the J gene TRBJ1-4; D may be TRBD1 (5 bases). The DNA of the CDR3 is TGTGCCACCAGCAGGGGGCGCGATGAAAAACTGTTTTTT. It yields the protein CATSRGRDEKLFF.